There are a few counts of the clone carrying this T cell receptor (beta chain). The antigen is unknown. The data were obtained in a study of T cell responses to AZD1222 COVID-19 vaccine. Study-wide results and limits: An increase in Spike-specific TCR breadth and depth was observed after two AZD1222 doses. The sample set comprised mostly white British donors with more females, and clonal diversity was possibly underestimated. Vaccine-associated CD4 TCRs spanned spike, dominant at 160-218 and 743-854. Repertoire samples came only from after the peak T cell response.

The CDR3 totals 13 residues. Trimming stripped 10 bases from V and 3 bases from J, with 12 bases between. Germline V gene sequence: CDR1 MDHEN, CDR2 SYDVKM. Here immunoSEQ multiplex PCR was the method, and the copy in TCRdb shows in-frame clones only, minus some. Here the sample spans about 120,000 clones, roughly 87% being singletons. Sample: peripheral blood, taken on day 0 of AZD1222 vaccination. This receptor was identified in an adult in good health. The rearrangement uses TRBV28 and TRBJ2-2, with D hard to call. The CDR3 nucleotides read TGTGCCACAGAACTCACAGACACCGGGGAGCTGTTTTTT. Translating it yields CATELTDTGELFF.